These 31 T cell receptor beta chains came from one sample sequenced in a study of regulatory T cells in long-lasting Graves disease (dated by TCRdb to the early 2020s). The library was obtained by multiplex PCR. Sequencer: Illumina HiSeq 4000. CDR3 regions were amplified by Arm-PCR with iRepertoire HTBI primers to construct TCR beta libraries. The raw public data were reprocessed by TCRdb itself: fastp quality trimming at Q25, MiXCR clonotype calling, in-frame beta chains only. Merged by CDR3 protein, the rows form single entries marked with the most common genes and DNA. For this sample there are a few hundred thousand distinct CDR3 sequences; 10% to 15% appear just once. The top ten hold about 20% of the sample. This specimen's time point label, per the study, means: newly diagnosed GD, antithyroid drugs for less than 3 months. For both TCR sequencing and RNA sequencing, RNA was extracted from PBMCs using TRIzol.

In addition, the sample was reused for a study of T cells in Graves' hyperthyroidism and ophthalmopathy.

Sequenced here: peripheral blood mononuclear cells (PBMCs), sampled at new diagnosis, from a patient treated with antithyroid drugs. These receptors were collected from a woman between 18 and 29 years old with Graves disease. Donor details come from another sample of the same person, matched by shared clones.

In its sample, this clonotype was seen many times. The CDR3 sequence: CASSLFSVPETQYF. CDR3 in DNA: TGTGCCAGCAGTTTATTTTCAGTACCAGAGACCCAGTACTTC. The chain combines TRBV28 with TRBJ2-5; D is unresolved. Germline V gives CDR1 MDHEN, CDR2 SYDVKM. Deletions cut 1 base from V and 4 bases from J, with 10 bases between. The CDR3 spans 14 residues.

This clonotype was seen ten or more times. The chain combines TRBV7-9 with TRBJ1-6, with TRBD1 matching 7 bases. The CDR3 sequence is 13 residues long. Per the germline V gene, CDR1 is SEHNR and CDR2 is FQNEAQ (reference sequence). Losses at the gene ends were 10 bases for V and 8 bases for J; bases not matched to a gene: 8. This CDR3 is CANEGAADSPLHF. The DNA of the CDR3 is TGTGCCAACGAGGGGGCAGCGGATTCACCCCTCCACTTT.

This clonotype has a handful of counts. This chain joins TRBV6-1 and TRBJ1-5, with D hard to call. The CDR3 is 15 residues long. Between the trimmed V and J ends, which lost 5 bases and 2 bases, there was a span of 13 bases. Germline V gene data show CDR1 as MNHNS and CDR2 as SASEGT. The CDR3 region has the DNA TGTGCCAGCAGTACACGACGGGAGGGCAATCAGCCCCAGCATTTT. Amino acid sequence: CASSTRREGNQPQHF.

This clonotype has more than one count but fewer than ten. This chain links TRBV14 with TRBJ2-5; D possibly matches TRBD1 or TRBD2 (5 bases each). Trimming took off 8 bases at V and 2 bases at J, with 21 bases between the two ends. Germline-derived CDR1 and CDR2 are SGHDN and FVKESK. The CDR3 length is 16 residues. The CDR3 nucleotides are TGTGCCAGCGCTAAACTAGACAGCCCGAATCAAGAGACCCAGTACTTC. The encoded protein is CASAKLDSPNQETQYF.

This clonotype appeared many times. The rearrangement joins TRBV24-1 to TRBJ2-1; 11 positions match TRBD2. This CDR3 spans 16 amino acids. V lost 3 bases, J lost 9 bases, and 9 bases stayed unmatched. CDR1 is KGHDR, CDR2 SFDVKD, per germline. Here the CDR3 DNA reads TGTGCCACCAGTGATCCGGAGTTGGGACTAGCGGTTGAGCAGTTCTTC. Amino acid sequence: CATSDPELGLAVEQFF.

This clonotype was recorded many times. The DNA for the CDR3 is TGTGCCAGCAGCTTTTTTACGGTGGGTGGCACTGAAGCTTTCTTT. Its protein product is CASSFFTVGGTEAFF. V gene TRBV11-1 combines with J gene TRBJ1-1; D gene ambiguous. Germline assignment: CDR1 SGHAT and CDR2 FQDESV (reference sequence). V dropped 3 bases and J dropped 4 bases, with 15 bases sitting between them. The CDR3 covers 15 residues.

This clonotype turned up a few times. The CDR3: CASNWGLNYGYTF. The CDR3 coding sequence is TGTGCCAGCAATTGGGGGCTTAACTATGGCTACACCTTC. The chain links TRBV6-1 to TRBJ1-2; maybe TRBD1 (6 bases). In germline, CDR1 is MNHNS, CDR2 SASEGT. The V end was cut by 7 bases, the J end by 1 base, with 10 bases between. The CDR3 runs to 13 residues.

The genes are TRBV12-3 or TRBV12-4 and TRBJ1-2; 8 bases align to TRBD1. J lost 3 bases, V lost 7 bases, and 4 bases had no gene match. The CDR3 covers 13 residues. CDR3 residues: CASTGQGDYGYTF. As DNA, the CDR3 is TGTGCCAGCACAGGACAGGGAGACTATGGCTACACCTTC.

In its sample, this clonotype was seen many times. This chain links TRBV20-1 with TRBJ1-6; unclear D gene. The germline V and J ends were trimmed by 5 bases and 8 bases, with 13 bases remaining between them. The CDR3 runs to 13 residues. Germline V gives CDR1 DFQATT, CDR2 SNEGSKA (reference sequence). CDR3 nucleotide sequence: TGCAGTGCTGTCAGGACTATTGATTCACCCCTCCACTTT. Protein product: CSAVRTIDSPLHF.

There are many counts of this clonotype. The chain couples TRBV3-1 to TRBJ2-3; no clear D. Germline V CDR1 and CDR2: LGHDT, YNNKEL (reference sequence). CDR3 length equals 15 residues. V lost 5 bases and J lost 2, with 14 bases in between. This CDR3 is CASSSTGRFTDTQYF. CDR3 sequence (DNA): TGTGCCAGCAGCTCTACGGGCCGCTTCACAGATACGCAGTATTTT.

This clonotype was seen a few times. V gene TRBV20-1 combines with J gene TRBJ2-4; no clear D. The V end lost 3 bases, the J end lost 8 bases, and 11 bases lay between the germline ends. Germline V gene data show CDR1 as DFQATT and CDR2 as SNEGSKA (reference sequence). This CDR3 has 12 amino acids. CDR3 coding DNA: TGCAGTGCTAGTGGGTTTAGTGACATTCAGTACTTC. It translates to CSASGFSDIQYF.

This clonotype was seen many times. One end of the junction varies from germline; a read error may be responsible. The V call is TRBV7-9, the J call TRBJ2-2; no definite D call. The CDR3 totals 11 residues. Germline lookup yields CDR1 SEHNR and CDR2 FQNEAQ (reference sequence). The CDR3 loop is CASSLHGELFF. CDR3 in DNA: TGCGCCAGCAGCTTGCACGGGGAGCTGTTTTTT.

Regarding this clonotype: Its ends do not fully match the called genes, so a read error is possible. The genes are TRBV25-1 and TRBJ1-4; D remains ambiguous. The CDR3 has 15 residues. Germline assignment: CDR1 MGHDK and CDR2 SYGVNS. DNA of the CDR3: TGTGCCAGCAGTGAATACAGAGCAACTAGTGAAAAACTGTTTTTT. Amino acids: CASSEYRATSEKLFF.

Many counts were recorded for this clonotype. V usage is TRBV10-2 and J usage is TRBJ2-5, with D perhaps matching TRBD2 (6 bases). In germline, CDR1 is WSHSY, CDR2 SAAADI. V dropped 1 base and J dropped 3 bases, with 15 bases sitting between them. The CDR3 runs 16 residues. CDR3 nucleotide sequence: TGCGCCAGCAGTGAGTGGGCGGGATTAGCGGAAGAGACCCAGTACTTC. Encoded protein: CASSEWAGLAEETQYF.

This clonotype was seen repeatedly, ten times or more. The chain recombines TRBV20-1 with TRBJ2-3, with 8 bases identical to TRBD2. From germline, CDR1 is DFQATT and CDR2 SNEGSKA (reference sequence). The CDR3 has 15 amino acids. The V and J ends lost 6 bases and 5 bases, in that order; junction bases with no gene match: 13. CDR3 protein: CSAPRLGREEDTQYF. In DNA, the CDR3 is TGCAGTGCCCCACGGCTCGGGAGGGAGGAAGATACGCAGTATTTT.

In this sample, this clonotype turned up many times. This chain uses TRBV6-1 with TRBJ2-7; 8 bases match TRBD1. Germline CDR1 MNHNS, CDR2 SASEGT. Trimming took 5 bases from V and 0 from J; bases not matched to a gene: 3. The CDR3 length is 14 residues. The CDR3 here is CASSPGQASYEQYF. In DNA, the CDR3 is TGTGCCAGCAGTCCGGGACAGGCCTCCTACGAGCAGTACTTC.

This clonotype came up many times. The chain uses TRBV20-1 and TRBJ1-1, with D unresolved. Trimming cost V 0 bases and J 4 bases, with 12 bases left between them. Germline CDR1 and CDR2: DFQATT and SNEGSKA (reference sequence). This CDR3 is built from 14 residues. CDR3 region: CSARDPLWLTEAFF. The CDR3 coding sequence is TGCAGTGCTAGAGATCCTTTGTGGCTCACTGAAGCTTTCTTT.

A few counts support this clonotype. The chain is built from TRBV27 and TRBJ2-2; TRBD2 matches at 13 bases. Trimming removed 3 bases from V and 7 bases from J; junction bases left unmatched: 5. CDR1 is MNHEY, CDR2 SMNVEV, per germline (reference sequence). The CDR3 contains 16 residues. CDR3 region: CASSFGLAGVIGELFF. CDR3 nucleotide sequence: TGTGCCAGCAGTTTCGGACTAGCGGGAGTGATCGGGGAGCTGTTTTTT.

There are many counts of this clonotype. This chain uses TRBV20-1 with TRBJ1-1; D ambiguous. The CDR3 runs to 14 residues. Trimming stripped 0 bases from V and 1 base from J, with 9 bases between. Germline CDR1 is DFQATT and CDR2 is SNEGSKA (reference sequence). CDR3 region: CSARDYAGNTEAFF. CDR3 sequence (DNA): TGCAGTGCTAGAGATTATGCAGGGAACACTGAAGCTTTCTTT.

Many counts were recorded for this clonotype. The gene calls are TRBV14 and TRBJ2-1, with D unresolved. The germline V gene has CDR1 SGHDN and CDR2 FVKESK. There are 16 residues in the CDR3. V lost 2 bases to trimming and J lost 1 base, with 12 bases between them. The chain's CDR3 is CASSQQISSSYNEQFF. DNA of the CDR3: TGTGCCAGCAGCCAACAAATATCCAGTTCCTACAATGAGCAGTTCTTC.

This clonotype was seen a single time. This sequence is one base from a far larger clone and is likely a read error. The chain's CDR3 is CASSHLPPALRSNNEQFF. Here the CDR3 DNA reads TGTGCCAGCAGCCATTTGCCCCCCGCATTAAGGTCCAACAATGAGCAGTTCTTC. This rearrangement joins TRBV11-2 to TRBJ2-3; the D is unclear. The closer fit of TRBJ2-1 to the DNA end suggests the J call may be wrong. From germline, CDR1 is SGHAT and CDR2 FQNNGV. This CDR3 has 18 residues.

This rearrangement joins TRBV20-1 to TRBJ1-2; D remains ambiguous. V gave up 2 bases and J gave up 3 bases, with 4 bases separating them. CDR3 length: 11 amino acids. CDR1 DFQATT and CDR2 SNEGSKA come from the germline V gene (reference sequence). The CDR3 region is CSARLDYGYTF. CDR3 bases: TGCAGTGCTAGACTGGACTATGGCTACACCTTC.

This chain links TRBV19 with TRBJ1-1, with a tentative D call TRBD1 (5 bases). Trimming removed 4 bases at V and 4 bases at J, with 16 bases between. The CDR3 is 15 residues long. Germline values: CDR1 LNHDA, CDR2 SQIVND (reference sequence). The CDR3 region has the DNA TGTGCCAGTAGTAGCCACCGGGACGGACCCACTGAAGCTTTCTTT. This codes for CASSSHRDGPTEAFF.

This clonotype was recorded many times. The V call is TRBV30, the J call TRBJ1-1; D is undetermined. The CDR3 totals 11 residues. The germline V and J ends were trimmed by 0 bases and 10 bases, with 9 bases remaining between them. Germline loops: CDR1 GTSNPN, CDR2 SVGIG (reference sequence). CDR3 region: CAWSVWRGAFF. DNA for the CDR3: TGTGCCTGGAGTGTATGGCGTGGAGCTTTCTTT.

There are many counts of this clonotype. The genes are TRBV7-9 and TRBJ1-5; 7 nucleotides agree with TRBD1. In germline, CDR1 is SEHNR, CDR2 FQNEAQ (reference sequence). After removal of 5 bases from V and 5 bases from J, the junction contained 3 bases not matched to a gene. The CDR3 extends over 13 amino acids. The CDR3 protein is CASSPTGDQPQHF. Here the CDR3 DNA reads TGTGCCAGCAGCCCCACAGGGGATCAGCCCCAGCATTTT.

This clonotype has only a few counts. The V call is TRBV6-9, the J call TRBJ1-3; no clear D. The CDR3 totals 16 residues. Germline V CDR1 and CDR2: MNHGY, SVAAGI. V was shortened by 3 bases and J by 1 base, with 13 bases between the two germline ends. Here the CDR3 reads CASSYSMWGSGNTIYF. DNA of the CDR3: TGTGCCAGCAGTTACTCCATGTGGGGATCTGGAAACACCATATATTTT.

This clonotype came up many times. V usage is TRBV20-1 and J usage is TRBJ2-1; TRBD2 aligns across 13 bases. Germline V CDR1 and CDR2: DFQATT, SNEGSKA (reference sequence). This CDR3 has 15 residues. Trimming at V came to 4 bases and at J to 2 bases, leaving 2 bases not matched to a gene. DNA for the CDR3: TGCAGTGCTACTACTAGCGGGAGGGCCTACAATGAGCAGTTCTTC. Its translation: CSATTSGRAYNEQFF.

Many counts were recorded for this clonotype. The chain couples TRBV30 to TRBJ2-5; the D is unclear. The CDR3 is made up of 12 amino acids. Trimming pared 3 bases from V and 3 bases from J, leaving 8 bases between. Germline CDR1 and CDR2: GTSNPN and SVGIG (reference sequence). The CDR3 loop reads CAWRGLEETQYF. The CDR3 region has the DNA TGTGCCTGGAGGGGTTTGGAAGAGACCCAGTACTTC.

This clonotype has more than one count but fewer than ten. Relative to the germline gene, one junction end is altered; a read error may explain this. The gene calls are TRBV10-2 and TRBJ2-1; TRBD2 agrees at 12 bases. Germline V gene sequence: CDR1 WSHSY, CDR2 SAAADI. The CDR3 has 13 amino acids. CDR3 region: CACSLAGGNEQFF. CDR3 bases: TGCGCCTGCAGTCTAGCGGGAGGGAATGAGCAGTTCTTC.

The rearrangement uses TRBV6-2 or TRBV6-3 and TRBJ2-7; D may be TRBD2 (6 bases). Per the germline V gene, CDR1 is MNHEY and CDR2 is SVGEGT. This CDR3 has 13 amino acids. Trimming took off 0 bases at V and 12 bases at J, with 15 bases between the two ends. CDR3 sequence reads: CASSYSAGPYGYF. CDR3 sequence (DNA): TGTGCCAGCAGTTACTCGGCGGGACCATACGGGTACTTC.

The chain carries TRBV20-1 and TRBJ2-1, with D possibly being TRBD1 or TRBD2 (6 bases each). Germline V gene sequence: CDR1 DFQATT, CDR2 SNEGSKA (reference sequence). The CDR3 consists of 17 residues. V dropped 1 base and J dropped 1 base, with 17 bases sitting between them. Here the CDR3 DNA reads TGCAGTGCTAGAGGAACGGGGGCTAACAGTTCCTACAATGAGCAGTTCTTC. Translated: CSARGTGANSSYNEQFF.